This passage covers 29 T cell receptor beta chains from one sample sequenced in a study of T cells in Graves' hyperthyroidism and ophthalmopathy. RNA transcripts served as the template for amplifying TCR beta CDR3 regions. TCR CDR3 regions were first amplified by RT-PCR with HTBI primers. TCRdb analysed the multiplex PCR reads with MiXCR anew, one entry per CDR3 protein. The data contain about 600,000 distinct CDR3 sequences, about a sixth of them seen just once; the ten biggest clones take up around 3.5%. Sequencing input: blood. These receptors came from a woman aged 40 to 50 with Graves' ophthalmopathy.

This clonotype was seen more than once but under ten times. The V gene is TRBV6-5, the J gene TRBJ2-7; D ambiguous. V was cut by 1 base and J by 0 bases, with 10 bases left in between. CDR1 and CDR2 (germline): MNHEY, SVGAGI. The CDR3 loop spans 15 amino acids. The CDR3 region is CASSYLGSRSYEQYF. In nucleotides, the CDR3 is TGTGCCAGCAGTTACTTGGGATCCCGCTCCTACGAGCAGTACTTC.

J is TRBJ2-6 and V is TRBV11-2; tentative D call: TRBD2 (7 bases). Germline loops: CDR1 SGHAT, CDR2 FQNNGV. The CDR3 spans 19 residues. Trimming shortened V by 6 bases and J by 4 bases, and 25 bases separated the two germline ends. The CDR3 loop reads CASSHLPGAGASGANVLTF. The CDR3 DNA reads TGTGCCAGCAGTCACCTTCCAGGTGCGGGGGCGTCGGGGGCCAACGTCCTGACTTTC.

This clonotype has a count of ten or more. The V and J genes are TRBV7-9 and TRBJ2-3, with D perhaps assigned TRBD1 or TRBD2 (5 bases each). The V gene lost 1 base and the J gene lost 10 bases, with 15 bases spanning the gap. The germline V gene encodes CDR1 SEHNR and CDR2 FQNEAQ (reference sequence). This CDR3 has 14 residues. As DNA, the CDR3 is TGTGCCAGCAGCTTAGGGCGAGGGGATCTGGCGCAGTATTTT. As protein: CASSLGRGDLAQYF.

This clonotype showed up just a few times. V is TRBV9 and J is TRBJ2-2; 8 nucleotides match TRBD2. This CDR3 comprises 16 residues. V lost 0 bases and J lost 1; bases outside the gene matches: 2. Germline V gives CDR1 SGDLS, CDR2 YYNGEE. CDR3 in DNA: TGTGCCAGCAGCGTAGGGACTAGCAGGAACACCGGGGAGCTGTTTTTT. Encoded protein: CASSVGTSRNTGELFF.

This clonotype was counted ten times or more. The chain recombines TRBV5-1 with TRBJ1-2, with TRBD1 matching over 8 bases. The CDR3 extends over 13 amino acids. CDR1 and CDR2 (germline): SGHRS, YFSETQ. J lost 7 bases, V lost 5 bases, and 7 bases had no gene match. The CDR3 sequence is CASRTGGGFGYTF. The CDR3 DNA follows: TGCGCCAGCAGAACAGGGGGTGGATTTGGCTACACCTTC.

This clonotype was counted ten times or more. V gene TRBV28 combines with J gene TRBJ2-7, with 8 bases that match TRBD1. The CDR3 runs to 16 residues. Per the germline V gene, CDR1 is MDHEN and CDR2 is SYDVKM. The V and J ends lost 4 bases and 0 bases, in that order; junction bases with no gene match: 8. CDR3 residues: CASSSSPGTGSYEQYF. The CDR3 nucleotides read TGTGCCAGCAGTTCGAGCCCAGGGACAGGCTCCTACGAGCAGTACTTC.

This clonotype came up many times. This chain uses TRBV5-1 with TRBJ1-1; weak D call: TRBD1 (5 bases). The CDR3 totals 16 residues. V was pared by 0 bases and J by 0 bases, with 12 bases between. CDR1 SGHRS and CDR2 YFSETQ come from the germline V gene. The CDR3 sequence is CASSLVPDIMNTEAFF. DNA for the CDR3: TGCGCCAGCAGCTTGGTCCCGGACATAATGAACACTGAAGCTTTCTTT.

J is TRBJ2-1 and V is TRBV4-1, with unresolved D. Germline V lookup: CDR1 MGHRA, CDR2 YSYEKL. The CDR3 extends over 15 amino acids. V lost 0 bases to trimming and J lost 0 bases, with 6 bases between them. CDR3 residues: CASSQDFGSYNEQFF. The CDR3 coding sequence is TGCGCCAGCAGCCAAGATTTTGGCTCCTACAATGAGCAGTTCTTC.

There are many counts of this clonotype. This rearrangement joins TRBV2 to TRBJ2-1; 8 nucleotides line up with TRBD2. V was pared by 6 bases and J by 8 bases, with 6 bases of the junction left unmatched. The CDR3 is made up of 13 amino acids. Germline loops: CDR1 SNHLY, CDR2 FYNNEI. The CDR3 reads CASREREWDEQFF. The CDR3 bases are TGTGCCAGCAGGGAGCGGGAGTGGGATGAGCAGTTCTTC. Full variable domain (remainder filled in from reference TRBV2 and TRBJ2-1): EPEVTQTPSHQVTQMGQEVILRCVPISNHLYFYWYRQILGQKVEFLVSFYNNEISEKSEIFDDQFSVERPDGSNFTLKIRSTKLEDSAMYFCASREREWDEQFFGPGTRLTVL.

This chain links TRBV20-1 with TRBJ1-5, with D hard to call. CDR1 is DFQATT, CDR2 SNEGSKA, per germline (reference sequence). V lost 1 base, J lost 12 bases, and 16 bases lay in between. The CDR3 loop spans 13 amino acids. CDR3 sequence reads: CSARASTLAHQHF. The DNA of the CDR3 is TGCAGTGCTAGAGCTAGCACCTTGGCGCACCAGCATTTT.

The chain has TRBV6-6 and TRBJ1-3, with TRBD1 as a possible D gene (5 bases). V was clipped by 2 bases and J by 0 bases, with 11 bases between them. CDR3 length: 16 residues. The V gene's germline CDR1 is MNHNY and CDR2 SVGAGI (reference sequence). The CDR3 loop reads CASSYEGPYSGNTIYF. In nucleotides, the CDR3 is TGTGCCAGCAGTTACGAGGGGCCTTACTCTGGAAACACCATATATTTT.

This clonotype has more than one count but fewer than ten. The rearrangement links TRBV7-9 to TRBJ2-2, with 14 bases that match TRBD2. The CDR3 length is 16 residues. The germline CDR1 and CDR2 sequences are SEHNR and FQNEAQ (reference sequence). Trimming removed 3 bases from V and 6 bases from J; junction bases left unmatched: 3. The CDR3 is CASSFRLAGGPGELFF. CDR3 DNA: TGTGCCAGCAGCTTTCGACTAGCGGGAGGGCCCGGGGAGCTGTTTTTT.

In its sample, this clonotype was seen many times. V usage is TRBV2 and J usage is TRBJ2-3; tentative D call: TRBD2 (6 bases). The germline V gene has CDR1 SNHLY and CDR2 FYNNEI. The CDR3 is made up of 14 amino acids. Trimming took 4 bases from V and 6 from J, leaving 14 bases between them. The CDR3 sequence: CASSVAGMGDTQYF. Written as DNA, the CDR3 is TGTGCCAGCAGTGTGGCGGGAATGGGGGATACGCAGTATTTT.

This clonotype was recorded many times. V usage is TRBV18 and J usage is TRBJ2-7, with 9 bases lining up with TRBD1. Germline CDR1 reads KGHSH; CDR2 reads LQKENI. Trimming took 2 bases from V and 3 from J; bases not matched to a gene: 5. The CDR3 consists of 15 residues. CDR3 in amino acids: CASSPVGTGNYEQYF. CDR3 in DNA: TGTGCCAGCTCACCAGTGGGGACAGGGAACTACGAGCAGTACTTC.

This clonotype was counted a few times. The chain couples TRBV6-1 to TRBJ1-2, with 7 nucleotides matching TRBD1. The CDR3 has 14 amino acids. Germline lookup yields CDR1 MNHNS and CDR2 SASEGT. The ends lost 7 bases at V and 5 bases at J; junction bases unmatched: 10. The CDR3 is CASTKKWTGYGYTF. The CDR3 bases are TGTGCCAGCACCAAGAAATGGACAGGTTATGGCTACACCTTC.

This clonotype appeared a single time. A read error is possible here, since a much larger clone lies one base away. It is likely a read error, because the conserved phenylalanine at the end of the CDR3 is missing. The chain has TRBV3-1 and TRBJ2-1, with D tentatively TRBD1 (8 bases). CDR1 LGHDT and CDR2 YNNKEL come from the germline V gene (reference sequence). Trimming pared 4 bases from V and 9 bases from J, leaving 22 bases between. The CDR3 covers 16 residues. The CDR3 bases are TGTGCCAGCAGCCGAAGGACAGGGAGGGTTGGTGGTGAGCAGTTCTCC. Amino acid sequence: CASSRRTGRVGGEQFS.

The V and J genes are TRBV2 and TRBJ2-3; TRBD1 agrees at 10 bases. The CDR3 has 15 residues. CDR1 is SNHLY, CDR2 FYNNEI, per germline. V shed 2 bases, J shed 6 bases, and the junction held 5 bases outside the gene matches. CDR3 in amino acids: CASSERGTGVDTQYF. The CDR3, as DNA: TGTGCCAGCAGTGAAAGGGGGACAGGGGTTGATACGCAGTATTTT.

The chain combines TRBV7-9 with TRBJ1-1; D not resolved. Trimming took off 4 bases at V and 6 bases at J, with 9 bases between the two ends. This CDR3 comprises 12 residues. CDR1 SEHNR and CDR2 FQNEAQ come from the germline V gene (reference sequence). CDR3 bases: TGTGCCAGCAGCTCCGGGTTAGCTGAAGCTTTCTTT. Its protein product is CASSSGLAEAFF.

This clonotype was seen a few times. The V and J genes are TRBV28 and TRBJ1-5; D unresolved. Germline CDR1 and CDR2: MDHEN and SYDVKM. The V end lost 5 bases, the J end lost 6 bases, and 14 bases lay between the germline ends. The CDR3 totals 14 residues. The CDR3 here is CASSQVRGFQPQHF. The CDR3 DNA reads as TGTGCCAGCAGTCAGGTTCGAGGCTTTCAGCCCCAGCATTTT.

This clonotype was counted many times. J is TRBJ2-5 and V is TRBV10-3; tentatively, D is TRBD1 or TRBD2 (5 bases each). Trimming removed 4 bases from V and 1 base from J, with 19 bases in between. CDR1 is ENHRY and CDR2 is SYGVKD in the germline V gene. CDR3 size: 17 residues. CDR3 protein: CAISGGPYDTTQETQYF. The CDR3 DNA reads TGTGCCATCAGTGGGGGACCCTACGATACCACCCAAGAGACCCAGTACTTC.

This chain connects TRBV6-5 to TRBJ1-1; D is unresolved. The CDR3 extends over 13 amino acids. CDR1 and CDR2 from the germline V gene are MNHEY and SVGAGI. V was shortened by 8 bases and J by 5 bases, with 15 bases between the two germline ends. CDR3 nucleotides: TGTGCCAGCCCGAAGGCACTTAAAACTGAAGCTTTCTTT. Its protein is CASPKALKTEAFF.

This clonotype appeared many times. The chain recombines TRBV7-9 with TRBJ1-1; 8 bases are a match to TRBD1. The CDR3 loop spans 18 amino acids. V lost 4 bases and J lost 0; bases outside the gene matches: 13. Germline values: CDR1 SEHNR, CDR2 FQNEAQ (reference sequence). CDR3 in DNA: TGTGCCAGCAGCTCCGGACAAGGGGGGGGACAGGTGAACACTGAAGCTTTCTTT. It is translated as CASSSGQGGGQVNTEAFF.

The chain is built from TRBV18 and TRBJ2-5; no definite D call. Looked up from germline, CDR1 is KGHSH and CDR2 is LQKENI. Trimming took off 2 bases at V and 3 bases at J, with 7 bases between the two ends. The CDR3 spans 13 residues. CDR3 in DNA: TGTGCCAGCTCACCAGTGGGGAAAGAGACCCAGTACTTC. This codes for CASSPVGKETQYF. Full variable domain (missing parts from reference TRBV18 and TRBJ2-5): NAGVMQNPRHLVRRRGQEARLRCSPMKGHSHVYWYRQLPEEGLKFMVYLQKENIIDESGMPKERFSAEFPKEGPSILRIQQVVRGDSAAYFCASSPVGKETQYFGPGTRLLVL.

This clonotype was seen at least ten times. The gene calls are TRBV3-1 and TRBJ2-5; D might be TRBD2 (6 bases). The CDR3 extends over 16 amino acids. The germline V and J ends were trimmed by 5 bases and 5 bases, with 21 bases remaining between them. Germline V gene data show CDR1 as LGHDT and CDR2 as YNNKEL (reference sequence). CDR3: CASSGIVPGVIETQYF. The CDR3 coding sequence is TGTGCCAGCAGCGGGATCGTTCCGGGGGTAATCGAGACCCAGTACTTC.

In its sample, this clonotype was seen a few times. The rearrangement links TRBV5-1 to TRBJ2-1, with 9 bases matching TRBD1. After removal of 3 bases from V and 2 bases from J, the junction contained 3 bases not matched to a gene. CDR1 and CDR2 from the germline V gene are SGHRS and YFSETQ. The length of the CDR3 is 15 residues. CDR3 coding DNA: TGCGCCAGCAGCTGGGGGACAGGGACCTACAATGAGCAGTTCTTC. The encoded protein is CASSWGTGTYNEQFF.

The DNA of the CDR3 is TGTGCCAGCAGCCAAGAGGGTCCCCTCACAGATACGCAGTATTTT. Translated: CASSQEGPLTDTQYF. The V gene is TRBV4-2, the J gene TRBJ2-3, with unresolved D. The CDR3 loop spans 15 amino acids. V lost 0 bases and J 2 bases, leaving 9 bases between the germline ends. Germline V lookup: CDR1 LGHNA, CDR2 YNFKEQ.

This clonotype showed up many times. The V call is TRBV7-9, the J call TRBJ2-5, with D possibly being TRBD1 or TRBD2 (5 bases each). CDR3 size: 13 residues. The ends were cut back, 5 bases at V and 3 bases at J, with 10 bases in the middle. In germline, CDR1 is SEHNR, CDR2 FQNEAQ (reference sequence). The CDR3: CASSPRGEETQYF. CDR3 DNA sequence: TGTGCCAGCAGCCCCAGAGGGGAAGAGACCCAGTACTTC.

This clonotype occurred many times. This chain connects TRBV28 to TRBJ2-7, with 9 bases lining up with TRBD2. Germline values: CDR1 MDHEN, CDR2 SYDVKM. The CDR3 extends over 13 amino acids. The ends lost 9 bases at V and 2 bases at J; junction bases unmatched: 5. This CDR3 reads CASTSGLTYEQYF. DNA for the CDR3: TGTGCCAGTACTAGCGGGCTCACCTACGAGCAGTACTTC.

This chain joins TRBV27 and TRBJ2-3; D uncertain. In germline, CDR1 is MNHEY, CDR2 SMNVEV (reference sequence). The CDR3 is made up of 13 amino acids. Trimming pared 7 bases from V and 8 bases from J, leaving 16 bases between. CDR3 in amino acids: CASIKAGSGTQYF. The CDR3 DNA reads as TGTGCCAGCATAAAGGCAGGATCGGGTACGCAGTATTTT.